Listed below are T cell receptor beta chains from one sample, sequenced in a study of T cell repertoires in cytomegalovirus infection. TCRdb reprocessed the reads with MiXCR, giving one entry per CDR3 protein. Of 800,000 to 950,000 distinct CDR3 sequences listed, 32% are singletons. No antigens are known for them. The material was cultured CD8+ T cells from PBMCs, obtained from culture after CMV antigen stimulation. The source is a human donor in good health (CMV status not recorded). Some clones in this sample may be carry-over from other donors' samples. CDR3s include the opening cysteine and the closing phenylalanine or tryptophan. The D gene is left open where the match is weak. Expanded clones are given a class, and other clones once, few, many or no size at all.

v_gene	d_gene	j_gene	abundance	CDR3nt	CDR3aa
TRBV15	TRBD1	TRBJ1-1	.	TGTGTCACCATCGGCAGACAGGGGAACACTGAAGCTTTCTTT	CVTIGRQGNTEAFF
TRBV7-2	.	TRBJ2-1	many	TGTGCCAGCAGCTTAGCGCCCGGCACGGGGAATGAGCAGTTCTTC	CASSLAPGTGNEQFF
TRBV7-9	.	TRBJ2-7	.	TGTGCCAGCAGCTTAGCGGGGCAGCCTTACGAGCAGTACTTC	CASSLAGQPYEQYF
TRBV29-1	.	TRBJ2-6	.	TGCAGCGTCAGAGTTGCTGGGGCCAACGTCCTGACTTTC	CSVRVAGANVLTF
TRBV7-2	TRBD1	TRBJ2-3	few	TGTGCCAGCAGCTTTTGGGGACAGGGAGCCCTAGATACGCAGTATTTT	CASSFWGQGALDTQYF
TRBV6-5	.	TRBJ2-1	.	TGTGCCAGCAGTCCCACCCTGACAGCTTACAATGAGCAGTTCTTC	CASSPTLTAYNEQFF
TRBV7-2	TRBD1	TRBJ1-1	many	TGTGCCAGCAGTCTCGGTGGACAGGGGGCCCGGTCAGACACTGAAGCTTTCTTT	CASSLGGQGARSDTEAFF
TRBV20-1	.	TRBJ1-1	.	TGCAGTGCGATTATCAGGGGTGAAGCTTTCTTT	CSAIIRGEAFF
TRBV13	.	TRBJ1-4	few	TGTGCCAGCAGCTCGGGGGGCGCTGGGAAAAAACTGTTTTTT	CASSSGGAGKKLFF
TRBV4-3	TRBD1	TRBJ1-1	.	TGCGCCAGCAGCCAAGAGACAGGGGCCACTGAAGCTTTCTTT	CASSQETGATEAFF
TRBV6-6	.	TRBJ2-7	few	TGTGCCAGCAGTTATTTCAGGGAGGACGAGCAGTACTTC	CASSYFREDEQYF
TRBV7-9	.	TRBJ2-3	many	TGTGCCAGCAGCGTCGCCAGGGCGGCCTCTAGCACAGATACGCAGTATTTT	CASSVARAASSTDTQYF
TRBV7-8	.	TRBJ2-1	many	TGTGCCAGCAGCTTAGCGGAGGGGGGGCTCGCCTACAATGAGCAGTTCTTC	CASSLAEGGLAYNEQFF
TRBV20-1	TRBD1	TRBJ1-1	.	TGCAGTGCTAAAGACAGGGGGTACACTGAAGCTTTCTTT	CSAKDRGYTEAFF
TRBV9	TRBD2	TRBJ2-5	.	TGTGCCAGCAGCTCGCCGGGACTAGCGGGGGGGCCGGGAGAGACCCAGTACTTC	CASSSPGLAGGPGETQYF
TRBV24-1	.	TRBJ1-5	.	TGTGCCACCAGTGATTTGAGGTTGCGCGGCAATCAGCCCCAGCATTTT	CATSDLRLRGNQPQHF
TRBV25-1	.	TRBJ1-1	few	TGTGCCAGCAGTGAATACAGGAACACTGAAGCTTTCTTT	CASSEYRNTEAFF